The clone carrying this T cell receptor beta chain was found many times. Its cognate antigen is unknown. The source of the sample is a study of T cells after yellow fever vaccination. About the research overall: SMART-Seq v4 Ultra Low Input handled preparation of low-cell-number fractions. Study-wide points: Across the CD4 and CD8 compartments, a small share of clonotypes was present in both. The secondary response was weaker but peaked faster, day 5 versus 15. Within FACS-sorted repertoires, abundant clonotypes contaminating from the bulk population could be present.

CDR1 DFQATT and CDR2 SNEGSKA come from the germline V gene (reference sequence). V was pared by 7 bases and J by 4 bases, with 9 bases of the junction left unmatched. This CDR3 spans 14 amino acids. TCRdb itself ran the 5' RACE reads through MiXCR, one entry per CDR3 protein. The sample contains more than 350,000 distinct CDR3 sequences, around a tenth of which appear only once. The rearrangement joins TRBV20-1 to TRBJ2-3, with 9 bases that match TRBD2. The TCR comes from a man aged 18 to 30 who received the YFV17D yellow fever vaccine. Sequencing used PBMCs, obtained on the day of the first yellow fever vaccination. This CDR3 is CSVEGGGAADTQYF. CDR3 DNA: TGCAGTGTCGAGGGCGGGGGGGCGGCAGATACGCAGTATTTT.